This T cell receptor beta chain was identified in a study of blood T cells in healthy people across ages. Study at large: About one barcoded beta molecule per two T cells came from capture by template switching.

Russia was home to the donors, healthy Caucasian individuals aged roughly 6 to 90. Germline values: CDR1 DFQATT, CDR2 SNEGSKA (reference sequence). V was cut by 5 bases and J by 4 bases, with 11 bases left in between. There are 12 residues in the CDR3. Next came a second PCR, run for about 7 to 12 cycles, which used a sample-barcoded 5' primer along with a J-beta primer mix. TCRdb analysed the 5' RACE reads with MiXCR anew, one entry per CDR3 protein. The repertoire holds fewer than 700,000 distinct CDR3 sequences, with around half as singletons. As concerns this clonotype: The antigen is not known.

Overall study results and limits: TCR beta diversity was tightly associated with the proportion of naive T cells. Estimates based on one million T cells were treated as lower bounds.

V and J are TRBV20-1 and TRBJ2-5; D is unresolved. The sequence derives from a man aged 80 or over in good health. Input material: blood. The CDR3 coding sequence is TGCAGTGCTGGGGTCTCGTCAGAGACCCAGTACTTC. This encodes CSAGVSSETQYF.